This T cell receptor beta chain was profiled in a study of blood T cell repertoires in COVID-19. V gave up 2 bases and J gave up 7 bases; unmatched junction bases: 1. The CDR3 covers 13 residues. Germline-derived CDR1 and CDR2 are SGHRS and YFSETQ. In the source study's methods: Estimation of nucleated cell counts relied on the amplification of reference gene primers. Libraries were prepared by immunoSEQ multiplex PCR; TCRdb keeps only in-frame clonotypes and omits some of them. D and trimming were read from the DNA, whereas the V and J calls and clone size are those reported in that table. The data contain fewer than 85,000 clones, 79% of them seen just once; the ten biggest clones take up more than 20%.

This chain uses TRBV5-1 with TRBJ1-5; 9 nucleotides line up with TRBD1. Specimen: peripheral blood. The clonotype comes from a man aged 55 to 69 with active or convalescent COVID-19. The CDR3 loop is CASSLQGAQPQHF. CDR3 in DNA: TGCGCCAGCAGCTTACAGGGGGCCCAGCCCCAGCATTTT.